The 32 T cell receptor beta chains listed next were all sequenced from one sample in a study of blood T cell repertoires in COVID-19. Some clones are missing from TCRdb's copy, which holds only in-frame ones; the method was immunoSEQ multiplex PCR. The data show tens of thousands of clones, more than 60% seen once. The material sequenced was peripheral blood. The receptors originated from a human donor in a cohort sampled during active COVID-19.

This clone was counted at least ten times. The rearrangement joins TRBV6-4 to TRBJ1-1; perhaps TRBD1 as D (5 bases). Trimming cost V 6 bases and J 0 bases, with 14 bases left between them. Germline lookup yields CDR1 MRHNA and CDR2 SNTAGT. The CDR3 totals 15 residues. CDR3 in DNA: TGTGCCAGCAGGATACAGGCGAACTTGAACACTGAAGCTTTCTTT. Encoded protein: CASRIQANLNTEAFF.

The gene calls are TRBV5-5 and TRBJ1-3; no clear D gene. Germline-derived CDR1 and CDR2 are SGHKS and YYEKEE (reference sequence). CDR3 length equals 15 residues. V lost 1 base to trimming and J lost 0 bases, with 8 bases between them. Here the CDR3 reads CASSLNSLSGNTIYF. Written as DNA, the CDR3 is TGTGCCAGCAGCTTGAACAGCCTCTCTGGAAACACCATATATTTT.

The chain uses TRBV5-1 and TRBJ2-7; no definite D call. This CDR3 spans 13 amino acids. The V end was cut by 0 bases, the J end by 2 bases, with 6 bases between. CDR1 SGHRS and CDR2 YFSETQ come from the germline V gene. Written as DNA, the CDR3 is TGCGCCAGCAGCTTGGACTACCCCTACGAGCAGTACTTC. Amino acid sequence: CASSLDYPYEQYF.

V and J are TRBV25-1 and TRBJ2-7; D is uncertain. Germline V gene sequence: CDR1 MGHDK, CDR2 SYGVNS. With 3 bases removed from V and 0 bases from J, the gap between germline ends came to 9 bases. CDR3 length equals 14 residues. The CDR3, as DNA: TGTGCCAGCAGTGACAGCGCCCTCTCCTACGAGCAGTACTTC. Translation: CASSDSALSYEQYF.

The chain recombines TRBV5-4 with TRBJ2-1; a possible D gene is TRBD1 (5 bases). With 4 bases removed from V and 7 bases from J, the gap between germline ends came to 15 bases. There are 14 residues in the CDR3. The germline V gene has CDR1 SGHNT and CDR2 YYREEE (reference sequence). This chain's CDR3 is CASSPPQGRNEQFF. The CDR3 bases are TGTGCCAGCAGCCCGCCCCAGGGTCGTAATGAGCAGTTCTTC. The complete variable domain, with remaining parts taken from reference TRBV5-4 and TRBJ2-1, reads ETGVTQSPTHLIKTRGQQVTLRCSSQSGHNTVSWYQQALGQGPQFIFQYYREEENGRGNFPPRFSGLQFPNYSSELNVNALELDDSALYLCASSPPQGRNEQFFGPGTRLTVL.

The V call is TRBV19, the J call TRBJ1-2; D not resolved. The CDR3 covers 15 residues. Between the trimmed V and J ends, which lost 3 bases and 1 base, there was a span of 12 bases. The germline V gene has CDR1 LNHDA and CDR2 SQIVND (reference sequence). This CDR3 reads CASSIFAGFNYGYTF. The DNA of the CDR3 is TGTGCCAGTAGTATTTTCGCAGGATTTAACTATGGCTACACCTTC. Full variable domain (outside the CDR3, taken from reference TRBV19 and TRBJ1-2): DGGITQSPKYLFRKEGQNVTLSCEQNLNHDAMYWYRQDPGQGLRLIYYSQIVNDFQKGDIAEGYSVSREKKESFPLTVTSAQKNPTAFYLCASSIFAGFNYGYTFGSGTRLTVV.

The chain joins TRBV12-3 or TRBV12-4 to TRBJ1-1; the match to TRBD1 covers 9 bases. CDR3 length: 12 amino acids. V trimming: 6 bases; J trimming: 9 bases; junction bases outside the gene matches: 5. The CDR3 DNA reads as TGTGCCAGCAGGTCAGGACAGGGGAAAGCTTTCTTT. Residues: CASRSGQGKAFF.

About this clone: A read error may account for a junction end that differs from germline. This rearrangement joins TRBV11-2 to TRBJ1-1; perhaps TRBD1 as D (5 bases). Germline values: CDR1 SGHAT, CDR2 FQNNGV. The CDR3 has 14 amino acids. The CDR3 sequence is CASSLAGADTEAFF. CDR3 in DNA: TGTGCCAGCAGCTTAGCTGGGGCGGACACGGAAGCTTTCTTT.

The chain uses TRBV4-1 and TRBJ1-4; D is possibly TRBD1 (5 bases). Germline-derived CDR1 and CDR2 are MGHRA and YSYEKL. Trimming cost V 0 bases and J 8 bases, with 22 bases left between them. The CDR3 sequence is 18 residues long. DNA for the CDR3: TGCGCCAGCAGCCAAGATGCAGGGTTGGGGGGAGATCGCGAAAAACTGTTTTTT. This gives the protein CASSQDAGLGGDREKLFF.

The chain joins TRBV19 to TRBJ1-6; a possible D gene is TRBD1 (6 bases). V was pared by 5 bases and J by 9 bases, with 11 bases between. Per germline, CDR1 LNHDA and CDR2 SQIVND (reference sequence). This CDR3 has 13 residues. The CDR3 sequence is CASSSQGISPLHF. The CDR3 DNA follows: TGTGCCAGTAGTTCCCAGGGGATTTCACCCCTCCACTTT.

The CDR3 region has the DNA TGCGCCAGCAGCCGGGACACCGGTGATGAAAAACTGTTTTTT. Residues: CASSRDTGDEKLFF. The rearrangement links TRBV4-1 to TRBJ1-4, with a possible D match to TRBD1 (6 bases). This CDR3 comprises 14 residues. Germline CDR1 MGHRA, CDR2 YSYEKL. V was cut by 4 bases and J by 6 bases, with 12 bases left in between.

This clone came up once. The chain recombines TRBV2 with TRBJ2-7; 9 positions agree with TRBD2. Per germline, CDR1 SNHLY and CDR2 FYNNEI. This CDR3 is 15 amino acids long. V shed 3 bases and J 7 bases; nucleotides not matched to a gene: 10. The chain's CDR3 is CASSDRLAGTKEQYF. DNA of the CDR3: TGTGCCAGCAGTGACCGTCTAGCGGGAACCAAGGAGCAGTACTTC.

The CDR3 DNA reads as TGTGCCAGCAGCCAGGGGAGTGTCTATGGCTACACCTTC. Translated: CASSQGSVYGYTF. The V gene is TRBV7-2, the J gene TRBJ1-2; maybe TRBD1 (6 bases). The CDR3 covers 13 residues. The germline CDR1 and CDR2 sequences are SGHTA and FQGNSA. V was pared by 5 bases and J by 4 bases, with 11 bases between.

The chain recombines TRBV6-2 or TRBV6-3 with TRBJ1-2; D might be TRBD1 (6 bases). Germline CDR1 is MNHEY and CDR2 is SVGEGT. The CDR3 is 15 amino acids. The germline V and J ends were trimmed by 3 bases and 8 bases, with 19 bases remaining between them. The CDR3: CASSYSAGTLVGYTF. CDR3 DNA sequence: TGTGCCAGCAGTTATTCGGCCGGGACACTGGTGGGCTACACCTTC.

This clone was observed a few times. This chain uses TRBV12-3 or TRBV12-4 with TRBJ2-1; 7 positions agree with TRBD2. V was pared by 9 bases and J by 4 bases, with 6 bases of the junction left unmatched. The CDR3 length is 13 residues. DNA for the CDR3: TGTGCCAGTCTAGCGGCTACATACAATGAGCAGTTCTTC. Its protein is CASLAATYNEQFF.

The rearrangement links TRBV28 to TRBJ2-7, with a weak D call TRBD2 (6 bases). This CDR3 region has 16 residues. Germline CDR1 reads MDHEN; CDR2 reads SYDVKM. Trimming cost V 3 bases and J 3 bases, with 18 bases left between them. CDR3 region: CASSFREAKGDYEQYF. The CDR3 DNA follows: TGTGCCAGCAGTTTCAGGGAGGCCAAAGGAGACTACGAGCAGTACTTC.

In its sample, this clone was seen once. The V gene is TRBV7-2, the J gene TRBJ2-7; D is unresolved. Per germline, CDR1 SGHTA and CDR2 FQGNSA. The CDR3 is made up of 13 amino acids. The V end lost 6 bases, the J end lost 1 base, and 10 bases lay between the germline ends. CDR3 loop: CASRNFQSYEQYF. DNA of the CDR3: TGTGCCAGCAGGAATTTTCAGTCCTACGAGCAGTACTTC.

This chain connects TRBV5-1 to TRBJ2-7; D might be TRBD1 (6 bases). This CDR3 has 12 residues. Trimming shortened V by 0 bases and J by 7 bases, and 8 bases separated the two germline ends. Germline CDR1 is SGHRS and CDR2 is YFSETQ. The CDR3 loop is CASSLGQGEQYF. In nucleotides, the CDR3 is TGCGCCAGCAGCTTGGGCCAGGGGGAGCAGTACTTC.

This clone was counted a single time. The chain combines TRBV18 with TRBJ1-1; the D gene is possibly TRBD1 (6 bases). CDR3 length: 14 residues. CDR1 KGHSH and CDR2 LQKENI come from the germline V gene. V lost 3 bases to trimming and J lost 4 bases, with 12 bases between them. The CDR3 nucleotides are TGTGCCAGCTCACCCCGACAGGAGATCACTGAAGCTTTCTTT. Translated, it gives CASSPRQEITEAFF.

The chain recombines TRBV3-1 (or the pseudogene TRBV3-2) with TRBJ1-4; TRBD1 might be the D (5 bases). Trimming took off 0 bases at V and 7 bases at J, with 9 bases between the two ends. Looked up from germline, CDR1 is LGHDT and CDR2 is YNNKEL (reference sequence). There are 14 residues in the CDR3. For the CDR3, the DNA is TGTGCCAGCAGCCAAGAGGCCGGGGGTGAAAAACTGTTTTTT. Protein product: CASSQEAGGEKLFF.

The table lists this clone with a few counts. The chain joins TRBV5-4 to TRBJ2-1; 7 nucleotides match TRBD1. V shed 3 bases and J 6 bases; nucleotides not matched to a gene: 9. There are 15 residues in the CDR3. Looked up from germline, CDR1 is SGHNT and CDR2 is YYREEE (reference sequence). CDR3 residues: CASSSYRDRANEQFF. CDR3 sequence (DNA): TGTGCCAGCAGCTCTTATCGGGACAGAGCCAATGAGCAGTTCTTC.

This clone was counted a few times. The gene calls are TRBV30 and TRBJ2-2, with D hard to call. Trimming removed 4 bases at V and 6 bases at J, with 6 bases between. The CDR3 is made up of 11 amino acids. CDR1 is GTSNPN and CDR2 is SVGIG in the germline V gene (reference sequence). The CDR3 is CAWTPAGELFF. The CDR3 DNA reads TGTGCCTGGACTCCAGCCGGGGAGCTGTTTTTT.

V gene TRBV13 combines with J gene TRBJ2-5; 7 bases agree with TRBD2. The CDR3 consists of 15 residues. Germline CDR1 is PRHDT and CDR2 is FYEKMQ (reference sequence). After removal of 3 bases from V and 4 bases from J, the junction contained 8 bases not matched to a gene. In DNA form, the CDR3 reads TGTGCCAGCAGCTTCTTCGGACTAGTGGGAGAGACCCAGTACTTC. Translating it yields CASSFFGLVGETQYF.

V is TRBV12-5 and J is TRBJ1-5, with TRBD1 matching 10 bases. The J segment lost 7 bases and the V segment lost 1 base, leaving 4 bases of the junction unmatched. This CDR3 region has 15 residues. Germline V gene data show CDR1 as LGHNT and CDR2 as FRNRAP. The CDR3 is CASGLGQGAGQPQHF. The DNA of the CDR3 is TGTGCTAGTGGTTTGGGACAGGGGGCAGGGCAGCCCCAGCATTTT.

Written as DNA, the CDR3 is TGCGCCAGCAGCCAAGATATCCTAGCGCGATCCTACGAGCAGTACTTC. Encoded protein: CASSQDILARSYEQYF. The chain carries TRBV4-3 and TRBJ2-7; a weak D match, TRBD2 (6 bases). Germline V lookup: CDR1 LGHNA, CDR2 YSLEER. V was clipped by 0 bases and J by 1 base, with 13 bases between them. The CDR3 totals 16 residues.

This clone has a single count. The V and J genes are TRBV27 and TRBJ2-1; 8 nucleotides align to TRBD2. The V gene end was trimmed by 3 bases and the J gene end by 3 bases; junction bases not matched to a gene: 4. The V gene's germline CDR1 is MNHEY and CDR2 SMNVEV (reference sequence). The CDR3 contains 15 residues. As DNA, the CDR3 is TGTGCCAGCAGTTTGGTACTAGCGGTCTACAATGAGCAGTTCTTC. Protein product: CASSLVLAVYNEQFF.

This chain uses TRBV6-5 with TRBJ2-1, with TRBD2 matching 8 bases. The CDR3 spans 11 residues. V lost 7 bases to trimming and J lost 10 bases; unmatched junction nucleotides: 3. Germline values: CDR1 MNHEY, CDR2 SVGAGI. The CDR3 region has the DNA TGTGCCAGCACTCTAGCGGGCGAGCAGTTCTTC. Translating gives CASTLAGEQFF.

This clone was detected only once. V usage is TRBV4-1 and J usage is TRBJ2-7, with D tentatively TRBD1 (5 bases). V lost 0 bases and J 4 bases, leaving 16 bases between the germline ends. The CDR3 is 16 amino acids. Germline loops: CDR1 MGHRA, CDR2 YSYEKL. The chain's CDR3 is CASSQDWGGVSYEQYF. The CDR3 region has the DNA TGCGCCAGCAGCCAAGATTGGGGCGGTGTTTCATACGAGCAGTACTTC.

This clone was seen just once. This sequence joins TRBV21-1 and TRBJ2-7; TRBD1, as called in the table, went unchecked against the DNA. TRBV21-1 is given as a pseudogene. This CDR3 comprises 15 residues. CDR3 amino acids: CASSSQQGLGGEQYF. The CDR3 bases are TGTGCCAGCAGCAGCCAACAGGGGCTTGGGGGCGAGCAGTACTTC.

This clone was recorded a few times. The CDR3 loop reads CAWSSGGVQYEQYF. The CDR3 DNA follows: TGTGCCTGGAGTAGCGGGGGGGTTCAGTACGAGCAGTACTTC. The chain is built from TRBV30 and TRBJ2-7; TRBD2 matches 10 bases. J was trimmed by 4 bases and V by 2 bases; bases with no gene match: 5. Germline CDR1 reads GTSNPN; CDR2 reads SVGIG (reference sequence). This CDR3 has 14 residues.

Judged by abundance, this clone is medium-sized (0.01 to 0.1%). The rearrangement uses TRBV27 and TRBJ2-3, with 8 bases aligning to TRBD2. Germline lookup yields CDR1 MNHEY and CDR2 SMNVEV (reference sequence). The CDR3 totals 17 residues. The junction had 13 bases not matched to a gene; V was cut back by 5 bases and J by 3 bases. CDR3 DNA sequence: TGTGCCAGCAGTGGATGGGATAAGCGGGGGAGTACAGATACGCAGTATTTT. Protein sequence: CASSGWDKRGSTDTQYF.

The chain combines TRBV27 with TRBJ2-7; D may be TRBD1 (5 bases). Germline CDR1 and CDR2: MNHEY and SMNVEV (reference sequence). The V and J ends lost 0 bases and 7 bases respectively, with 10 bases between them. The CDR3 loop spans 13 amino acids. The CDR3 here is CASSLSGPREQYF. The CDR3 DNA sequence: TGTGCCAGCAGTTTATCGGGGCCCCGTGAGCAGTACTTC.